This T cell receptor (beta chain) stems from a study of blood T cell repertoires in COVID-19. Overall study context: Whether acute or convalescent, the COVID-19 samples came from the United States, Italy and Spain.

Clones were sequenced by immunoSEQ multiplex PCR, and TCRdb holds only the in-frame ones, with some missing. The sample lists 300,000 to 400,000 clones, 80% to 90% occurring once. The CDR3 runs 17 residues. The sequenced material came from peripheral blood. The V gene is TRBV21-1, the J gene TRBJ1-1; the D call of TRBD1 is as the table states it, not checked on the DNA. TRBV21-1 is shown as a pseudogene. This TCR was sampled from a woman in her forties or fifties who had recovered from COVID-19. The CDR3 reads CASSNGQGAILGTEAFF. In DNA form, the CDR3 reads TGTGCCAGCAGCAACGGACAGGGGGCCATTTTAGGCACTGAAGCTTTCTTT.